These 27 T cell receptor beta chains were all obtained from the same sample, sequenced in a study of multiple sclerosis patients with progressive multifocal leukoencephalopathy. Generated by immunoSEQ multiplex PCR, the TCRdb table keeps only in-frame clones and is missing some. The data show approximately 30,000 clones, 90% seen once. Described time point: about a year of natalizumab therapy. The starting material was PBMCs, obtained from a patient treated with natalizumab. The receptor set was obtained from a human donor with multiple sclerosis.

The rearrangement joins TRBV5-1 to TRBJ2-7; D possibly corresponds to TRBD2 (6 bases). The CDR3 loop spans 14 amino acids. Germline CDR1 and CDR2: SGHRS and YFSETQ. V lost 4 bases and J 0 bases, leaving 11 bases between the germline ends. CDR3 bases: TGCGCCAGCAGCCAATACGGGGGCTCCTACGAGCAGTACTTC. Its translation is CASSQYGGSYEQYF.

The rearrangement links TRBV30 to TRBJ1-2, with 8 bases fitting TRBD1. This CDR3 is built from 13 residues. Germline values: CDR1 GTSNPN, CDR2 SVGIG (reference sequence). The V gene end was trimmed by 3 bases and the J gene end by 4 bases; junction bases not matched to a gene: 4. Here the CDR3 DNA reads TGTGCCTGGAGCCGGGACAGGCCCTATGGCTACACCTTC. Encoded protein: CAWSRDRPYGYTF. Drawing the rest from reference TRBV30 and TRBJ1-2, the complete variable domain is SQTIHQWPATLVQPVGSPLSLECTVEGTSNPNLYWYRQAAGRGLQLLFYSVGIGQISSEVPQNLSASRPQDRQFILSSKKLLLSDSGFYLCAWSRDRPYGYTFGSGTRLTVV.

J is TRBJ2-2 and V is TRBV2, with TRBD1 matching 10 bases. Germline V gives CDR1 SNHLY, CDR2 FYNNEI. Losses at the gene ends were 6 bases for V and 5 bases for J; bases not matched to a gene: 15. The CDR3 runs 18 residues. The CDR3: CASSPSGQGRAYTGELFF. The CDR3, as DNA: TGTGCCAGCAGCCCCTCGGGACAGGGGAGAGCATATACCGGGGAGCTGTTTTTT.

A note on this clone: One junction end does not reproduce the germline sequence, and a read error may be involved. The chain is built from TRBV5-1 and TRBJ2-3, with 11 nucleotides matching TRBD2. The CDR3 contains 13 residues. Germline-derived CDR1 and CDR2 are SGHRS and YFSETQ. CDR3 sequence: CASSLAASGGPSF. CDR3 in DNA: TGCGCCAGCAGCTTGGCGGCTAGCGGGGGGCCTAGTTTT.

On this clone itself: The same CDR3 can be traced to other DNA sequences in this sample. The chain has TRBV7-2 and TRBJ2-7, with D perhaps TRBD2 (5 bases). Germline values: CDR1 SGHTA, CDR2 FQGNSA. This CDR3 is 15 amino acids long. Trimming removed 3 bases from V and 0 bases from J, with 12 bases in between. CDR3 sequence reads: CASSFPPGISYEQYF. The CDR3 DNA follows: TGTGCCAGCAGCTTCCCCCCGGGGATCTCCTACGAGCAGTACTTC.

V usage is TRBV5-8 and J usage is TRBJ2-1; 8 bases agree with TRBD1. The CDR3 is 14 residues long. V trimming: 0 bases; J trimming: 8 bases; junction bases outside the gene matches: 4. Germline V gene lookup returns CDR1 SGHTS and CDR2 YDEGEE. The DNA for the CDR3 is TGTGCCAGCAGCTTGGGACAGGGGTCGTATGAGCAGTTCTTC. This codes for CASSLGQGSYEQFF.

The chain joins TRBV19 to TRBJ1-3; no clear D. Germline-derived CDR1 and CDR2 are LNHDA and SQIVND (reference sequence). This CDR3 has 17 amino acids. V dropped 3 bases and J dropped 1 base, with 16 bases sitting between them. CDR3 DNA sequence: TGTGCCAGTAGTATCTCGGCGGCACCCTATTCTGGAAACACCATATATTTT. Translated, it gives CASSISAAPYSGNTIYF.

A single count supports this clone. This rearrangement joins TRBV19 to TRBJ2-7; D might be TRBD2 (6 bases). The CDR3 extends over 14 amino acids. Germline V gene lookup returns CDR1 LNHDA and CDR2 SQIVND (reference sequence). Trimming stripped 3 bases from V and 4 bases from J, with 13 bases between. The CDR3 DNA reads TGTGCCAGTAGTATGGGACTGGAGCTTTACGAGCAGTACTTC. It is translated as CASSMGLELYEQYF.

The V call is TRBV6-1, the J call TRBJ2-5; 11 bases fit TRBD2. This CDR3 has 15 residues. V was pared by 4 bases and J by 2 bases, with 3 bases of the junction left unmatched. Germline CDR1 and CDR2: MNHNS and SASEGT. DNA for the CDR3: TGTGCCAGCAGTGTAGCGGGGGGGCAACAAGAGACCCAGTACTTC. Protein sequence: CASSVAGGQQETQYF.

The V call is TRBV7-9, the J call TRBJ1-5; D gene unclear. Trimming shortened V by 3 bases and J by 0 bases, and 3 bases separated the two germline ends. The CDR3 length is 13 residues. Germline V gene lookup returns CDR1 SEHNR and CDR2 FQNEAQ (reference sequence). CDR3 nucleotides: TGTGCCAGCAGCTTTAATAGCAATCAGCCCCAGCATTTT. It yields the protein CASSFNSNQPQHF. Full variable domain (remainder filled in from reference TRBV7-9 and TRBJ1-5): DTGVSQNPRHKITKRGQNVTFRCDPISEHNRLYWYRQTLGQGPEFLTYFQNEAQLEKSRLLSDRFSAERPKGSFSTLEIQRTEQGDSAMYLCASSFNSNQPQHFGDGTRLSIL.

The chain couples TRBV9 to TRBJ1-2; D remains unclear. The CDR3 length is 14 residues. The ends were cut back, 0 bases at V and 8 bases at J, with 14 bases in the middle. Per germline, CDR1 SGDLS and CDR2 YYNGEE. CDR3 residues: CASSVGEGKRGYTF. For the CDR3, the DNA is TGTGCCAGCAGCGTAGGCGAGGGCAAACGGGGCTACACCTTC.

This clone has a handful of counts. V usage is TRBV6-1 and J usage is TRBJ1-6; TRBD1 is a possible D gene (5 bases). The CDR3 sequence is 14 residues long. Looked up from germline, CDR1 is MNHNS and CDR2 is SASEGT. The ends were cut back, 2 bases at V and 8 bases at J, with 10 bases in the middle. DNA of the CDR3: TGTGCCAGCAGTGAACCCCGGGGCCATTCACCCCTCCACTTT. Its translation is CASSEPRGHSPLHF.

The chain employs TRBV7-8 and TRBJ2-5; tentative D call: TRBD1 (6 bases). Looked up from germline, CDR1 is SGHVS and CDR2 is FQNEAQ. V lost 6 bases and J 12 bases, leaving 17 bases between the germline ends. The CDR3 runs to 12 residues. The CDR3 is CASSLTYRVKYF. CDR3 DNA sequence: TGTGCCAGCAGTTTAACCTACAGGGTCAAGTACTTC. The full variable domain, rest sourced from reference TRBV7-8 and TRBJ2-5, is GAGVSQSPRYKVAKRGQDVALRCDPISGHVSLFWYQQALGQGPEFLTYFQNEAQLDKSGLPSDRFFAERPEGSVSTLKIQRTQQEDSAVYLCASSLTYRVKYFGPGTRLLVL.

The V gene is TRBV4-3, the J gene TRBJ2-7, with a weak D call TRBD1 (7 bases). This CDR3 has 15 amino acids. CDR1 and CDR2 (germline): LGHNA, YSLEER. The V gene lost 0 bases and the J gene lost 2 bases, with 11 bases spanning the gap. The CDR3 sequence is CASSQDQGGPYEQYF. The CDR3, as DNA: TGCGCCAGCAGCCAAGACCAGGGGGGCCCCTACGAGCAGTACTTC.

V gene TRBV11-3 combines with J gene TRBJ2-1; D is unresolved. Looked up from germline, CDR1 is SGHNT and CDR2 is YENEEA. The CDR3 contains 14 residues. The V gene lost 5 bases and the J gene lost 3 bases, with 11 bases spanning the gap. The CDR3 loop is CASSLREDYNEQFF. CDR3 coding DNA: TGTGCCAGCAGCCTTCGCGAGGACTACAATGAGCAGTTCTTC.

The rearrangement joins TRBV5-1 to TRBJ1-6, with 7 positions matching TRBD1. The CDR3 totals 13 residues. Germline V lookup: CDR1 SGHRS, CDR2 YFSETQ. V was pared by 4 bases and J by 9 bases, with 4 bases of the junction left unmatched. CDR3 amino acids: CASSDRVSSPLHF. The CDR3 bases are TGCGCCAGCAGCGACAGGGTTAGTTCACCCCTCCACTTT.

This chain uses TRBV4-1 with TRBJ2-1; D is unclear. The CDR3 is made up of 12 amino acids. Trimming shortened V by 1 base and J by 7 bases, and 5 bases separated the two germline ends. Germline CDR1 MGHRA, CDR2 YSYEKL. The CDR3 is CASSQGWNEQFF. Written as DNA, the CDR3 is TGCGCCAGCAGCCAAGGTTGGAATGAGCAGTTCTTC.

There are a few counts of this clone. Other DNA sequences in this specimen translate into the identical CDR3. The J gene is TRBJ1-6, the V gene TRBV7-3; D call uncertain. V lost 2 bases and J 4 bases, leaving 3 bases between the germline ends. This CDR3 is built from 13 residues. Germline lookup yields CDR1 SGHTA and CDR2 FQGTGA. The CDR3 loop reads CASSLAYNSPLHF. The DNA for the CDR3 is TGTGCCAGCAGCTTAGCATATAATTCACCCCTCCACTTT.

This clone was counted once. In nucleotides, the CDR3 is TGTGCCAGCAGTGACGGGCAGGGGGATTCACCCCTCCACTTT. As protein: CASSDGQGDSPLHF. The V call is TRBV6-4, the J call TRBJ1-6, with 7 bases aligning to TRBD1. The CDR3 contains 14 residues. The germline V gene encodes CDR1 MRHNA and CDR2 SNTAGT. The trim removed 2 bases at V and 8 bases at J, leaving 3 bases unmatched.

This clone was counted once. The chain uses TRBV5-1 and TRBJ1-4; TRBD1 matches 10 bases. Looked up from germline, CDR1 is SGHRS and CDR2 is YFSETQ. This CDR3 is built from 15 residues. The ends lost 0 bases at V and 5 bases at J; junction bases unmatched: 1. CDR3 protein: CASSLAGQGNEKLFF. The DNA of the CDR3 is TGCGCCAGCAGCTTGGCGGGACAGGGGAATGAAAAACTGTTTTTT. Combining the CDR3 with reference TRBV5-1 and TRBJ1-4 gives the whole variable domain KAGVTQTPRYLIKTRGQQVTLSCSPISGHRSVSWYQQTPGQGLQFLFEYFSETQRNKGNFPGRFSGRQFSNSRSEMNVSTLELGDSALYLCASSLAGQGNEKLFFGSGTQLSVL.

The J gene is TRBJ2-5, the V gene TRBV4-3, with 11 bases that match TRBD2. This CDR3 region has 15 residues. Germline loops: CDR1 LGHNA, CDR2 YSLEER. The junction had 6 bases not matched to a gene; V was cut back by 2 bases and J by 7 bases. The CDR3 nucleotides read TGCGCCAGCAGCCAAATAGCGGGGGGGCGGGTGACCCAGTACTTC. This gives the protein CASSQIAGGRVTQYF.

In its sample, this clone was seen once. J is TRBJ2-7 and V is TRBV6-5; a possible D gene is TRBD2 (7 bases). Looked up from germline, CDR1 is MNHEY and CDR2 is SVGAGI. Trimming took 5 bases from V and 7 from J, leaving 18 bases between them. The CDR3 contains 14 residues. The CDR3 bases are TGTGCCAGCAGTGAACGGGGGGCCTCGAGGGAGCAGTACTTC. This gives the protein CASSERGASREQYF.

The CDR3 is CASSPIWAGGGETQYF. The CDR3, as DNA: TGTGCCAGCAGCCCCATCTGGGCCGGCGGGGGAGAGACCCAGTACTTC. This chain uses TRBV5-4 with TRBJ2-5; 7 positions match TRBD2. The V segment lost 4 bases and the J segment 4 bases; nucleotides outside the gene matches: 13. The length of the CDR3 is 16 residues. Germline CDR1 is SGHNT and CDR2 is YYREEE (reference sequence).

CDR3 amino acids: CASSRQGNVRTEAFF. The CDR3 DNA is TGTGCCAGCTCACGACAGGGCAATGTGCGCACTGAAGCTTTCTTT. This chain connects TRBV18 to TRBJ1-1, with TRBD1 identical over 7 bases. J was trimmed by 4 bases and V by 4 bases; bases with no gene match: 9. Germline-derived CDR1 and CDR2 are KGHSH and LQKENI. The CDR3 loop spans 15 amino acids.

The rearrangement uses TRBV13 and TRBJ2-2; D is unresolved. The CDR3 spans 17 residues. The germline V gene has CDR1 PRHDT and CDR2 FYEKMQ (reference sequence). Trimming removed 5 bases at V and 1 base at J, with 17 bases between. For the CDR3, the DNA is TGTGCCAGCAGCCCTATCACTCGTGCTCGGAACACCGGGGAGCTGTTTTTT. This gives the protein CASSPITRARNTGELFF. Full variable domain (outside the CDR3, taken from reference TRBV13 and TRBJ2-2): AAGVIQSPRHLIKEKRETATLKCYPIPRHDTVYWYQQGPGQDPQFLISFYEKMQSDKGSIPDRFSAQQFSDYHSELNMSSLELGDSALYFCASSPITRARNTGELFFGEGSRLTVL.

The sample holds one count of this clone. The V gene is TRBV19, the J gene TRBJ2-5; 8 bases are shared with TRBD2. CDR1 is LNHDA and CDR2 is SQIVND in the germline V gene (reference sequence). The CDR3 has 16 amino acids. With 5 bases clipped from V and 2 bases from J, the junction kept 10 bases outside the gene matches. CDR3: CASSSGLAILQETQYF. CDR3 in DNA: TGTGCCAGTAGTTCCGGACTAGCCATCTTACAAGAGACCCAGTACTTC.

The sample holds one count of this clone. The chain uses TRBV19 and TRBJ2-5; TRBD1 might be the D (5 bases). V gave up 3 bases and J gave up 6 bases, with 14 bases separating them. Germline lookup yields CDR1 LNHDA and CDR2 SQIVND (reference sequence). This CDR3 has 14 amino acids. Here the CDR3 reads CASSIPGSGKTQYF. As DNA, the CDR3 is TGTGCCAGTAGTATTCCCGGGTCAGGGAAGACCCAGTACTTC. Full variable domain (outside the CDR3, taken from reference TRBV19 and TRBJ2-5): DGGITQSPKYLFRKEGQNVTLSCEQNLNHDAMYWYRQDPGQGLRLIYYSQIVNDFQKGDIAEGYSVSREKKESFPLTVTSAQKNPTAFYLCASSIPGSGKTQYFGPGTRLLVL.